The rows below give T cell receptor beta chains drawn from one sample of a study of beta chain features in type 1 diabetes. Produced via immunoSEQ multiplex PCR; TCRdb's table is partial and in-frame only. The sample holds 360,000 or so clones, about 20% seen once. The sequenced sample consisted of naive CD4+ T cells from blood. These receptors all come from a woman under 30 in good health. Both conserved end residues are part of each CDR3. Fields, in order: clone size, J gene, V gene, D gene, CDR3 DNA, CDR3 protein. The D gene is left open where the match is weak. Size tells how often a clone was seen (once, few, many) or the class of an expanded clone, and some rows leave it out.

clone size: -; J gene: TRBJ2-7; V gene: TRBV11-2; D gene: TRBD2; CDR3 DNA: TGTGCCAGCAGCTTACCCGGGGGGGGCTCCTACGAGCAGTACTTC; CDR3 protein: CASSLPGGGSYEQYF
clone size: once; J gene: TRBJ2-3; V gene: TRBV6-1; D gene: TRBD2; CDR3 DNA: TGTGCCAGCAGTGAAGCGGAACTAGCGACCAGCACAGATACGCAGTATTTT; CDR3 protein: CASSEAELATSTDTQYF
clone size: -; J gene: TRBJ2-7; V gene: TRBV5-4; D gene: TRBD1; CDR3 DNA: TGTGCCAGCAGCAGTACAGGGGGATACGAGCAGTACTTC; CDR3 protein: CASSSTGGYEQYF
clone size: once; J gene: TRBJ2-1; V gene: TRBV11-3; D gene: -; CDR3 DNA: TGTGCCAGCAGCTTAACGGCGGGGGAGCAGTTCTTC; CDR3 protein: CASSLTAGEQFF
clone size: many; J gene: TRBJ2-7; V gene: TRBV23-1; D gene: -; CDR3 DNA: TGCGCCAGCAGTCAAGAAGAGACCTACGAGCAGTACTTC; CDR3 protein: CASSQEETYEQYF
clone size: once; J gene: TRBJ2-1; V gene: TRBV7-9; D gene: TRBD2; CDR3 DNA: TGTGCCAGCAGCCCCCAAGGTCTAGCGGGAAAAGGCTACAATGAGCAGTTCTTC; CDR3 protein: CASSPQGLAGKGYNEQFF
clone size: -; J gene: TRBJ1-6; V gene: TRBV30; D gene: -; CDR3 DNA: TGTGCCTGGAGTCCAGGGTTTGGTTCACCCCTCCACTTT; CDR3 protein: CAWSPGFGSPLHF
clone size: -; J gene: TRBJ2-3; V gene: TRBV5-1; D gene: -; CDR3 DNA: TGCGCCAGCAGCTTGGGGGGGCCCACAGATACGCAGTATTTT; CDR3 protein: CASSLGGPTDTQYF
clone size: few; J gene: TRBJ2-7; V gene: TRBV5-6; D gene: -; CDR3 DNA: TGTGCCAGCAGCTTACGGGACGAGCAGTACTTC; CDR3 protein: CASSLRDEQYF
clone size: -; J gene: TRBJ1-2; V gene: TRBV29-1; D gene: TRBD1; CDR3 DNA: TGCAGCGTTCGATCCGGGACAGGGGGCGCGCTCTACACCTTC; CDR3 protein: CSVRSGTGGALYTF
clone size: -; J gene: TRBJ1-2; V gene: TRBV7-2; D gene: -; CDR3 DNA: TGTGCCAGCAGCTTAACCAGGGCCAGAGCTAACTATGGCTACACCTTC; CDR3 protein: CASSLTRARANYGYTF
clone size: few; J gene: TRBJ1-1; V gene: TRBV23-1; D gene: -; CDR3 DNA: TGCGCCAGCAGTCAAAGGGGCACTGAAGCTTTCTTT; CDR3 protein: CASSQRGTEAFF
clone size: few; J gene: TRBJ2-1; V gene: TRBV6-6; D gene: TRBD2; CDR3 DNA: TGTGCCAGCAGAGGGACTAGCGGGGGAACCTACAATGAGCAGTTCTTC; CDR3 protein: CASRGTSGGTYNEQFF
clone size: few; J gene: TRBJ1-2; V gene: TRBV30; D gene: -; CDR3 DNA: TGTGCCTGGAGTAATACAGGGTTTGGTAACTATGGCTACACCTTC; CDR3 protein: CAWSNTGFGNYGYTF
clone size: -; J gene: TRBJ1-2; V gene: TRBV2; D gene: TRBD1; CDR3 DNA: TGTGCCAGCAGGACTACAGGGGTCTATGGCTACACCTTC; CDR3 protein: CASRTTGVYGYTF
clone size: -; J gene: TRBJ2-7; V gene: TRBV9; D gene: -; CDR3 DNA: TGTGCCAGCAGCGTATCCCGGGACACCTACGAGCAGTACTTC; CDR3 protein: CASSVSRDTYEQYF
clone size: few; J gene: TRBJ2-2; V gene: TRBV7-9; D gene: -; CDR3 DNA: TGTGCCAGCCGGGGCCAGGGGGGTTTAAACACCGGGGAGCTGTTTTTT; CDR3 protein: CASRGQGGLNTGELFF
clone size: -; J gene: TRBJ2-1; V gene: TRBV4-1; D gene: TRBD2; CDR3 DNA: TGCGCCAGCAGCCGGACTAGCGGGAGGCATAGCTCCTACAATGAGCAGTTCTTC; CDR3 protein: CASSRTSGRHSSYNEQFF
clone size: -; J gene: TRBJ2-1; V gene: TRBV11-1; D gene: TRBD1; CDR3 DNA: TGTGCCAGCAGCTTAGAGGGACAGGGGGCGAACAATGAGCAGTTCTTC; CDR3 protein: CASSLEGQGANNEQFF
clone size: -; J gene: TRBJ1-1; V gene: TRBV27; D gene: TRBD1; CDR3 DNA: TGTGCCAGCAGTACAAGACCGGGACAGGGGAGTATTGAAGCTTTCTTT; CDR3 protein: CASSTRPGQGSIEAFF
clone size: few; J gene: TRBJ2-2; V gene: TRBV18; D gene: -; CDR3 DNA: TGTGCCAGCTCACCATCACAGGGTTCGACCACCGGGGAGCTGTTTTTT; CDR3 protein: CASSPSQGSTTGELFF
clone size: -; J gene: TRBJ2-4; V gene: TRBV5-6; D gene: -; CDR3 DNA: TGTGCCAGCAGCAACACATACAGCCGGGAAGCCAAAAACATTCAGTACTTC; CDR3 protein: CASSNTYSREAKNIQYF
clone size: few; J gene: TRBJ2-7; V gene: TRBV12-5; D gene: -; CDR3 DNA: TGTGCTAGTGGTTTGACGAGGACAGTTCCTCCCCTATACGAGCAGTACTTC; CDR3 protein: CASGLTRTVPPLYEQYF
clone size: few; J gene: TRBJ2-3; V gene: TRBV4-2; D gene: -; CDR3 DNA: TGTGCCAGCAGCCAGTACAACATCCTATTGTCGGGAGATACGCAGTATTTT; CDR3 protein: CASSQYNILLSGDTQYF
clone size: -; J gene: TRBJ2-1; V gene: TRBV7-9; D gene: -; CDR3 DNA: TGTGCCAGCAGCTTAGATGCGCGGGTGCAGTTCTTC; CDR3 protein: CASSLDARVQFF
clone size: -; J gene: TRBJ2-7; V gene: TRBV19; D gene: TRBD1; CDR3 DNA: TGTGCCAGTAGTCATCCAGGGGGCGGCTCCTACGAGCAGTACTTC; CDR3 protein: CASSHPGGGSYEQYF
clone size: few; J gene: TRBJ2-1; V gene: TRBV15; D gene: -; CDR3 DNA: TGTGCCACCAGCTCAAGGCAGGGGGGCTACAATGAGCAGTTCTTC; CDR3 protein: CATSSRQGGYNEQFF
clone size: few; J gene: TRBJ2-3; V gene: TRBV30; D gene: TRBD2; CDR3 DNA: TGTGCCTGGCGACTAGCGGGGGATGCAGATACGCAGTATTTT; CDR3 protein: CAWRLAGDADTQYF
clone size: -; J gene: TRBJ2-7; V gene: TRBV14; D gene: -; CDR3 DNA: TGTGCCAGCAGCCAATCGCGGGAGCAGTACTTC; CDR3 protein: CASSQSREQYF
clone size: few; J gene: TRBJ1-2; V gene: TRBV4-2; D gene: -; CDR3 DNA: TGTGCCAGCAGCCAAGACCGGCCAGGGACTTCTTTCGGCTACACCTTC; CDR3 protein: CASSQDRPGTSFGYTF
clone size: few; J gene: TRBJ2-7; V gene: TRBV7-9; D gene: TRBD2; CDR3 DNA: TGTGCCAGCAGCCAACTCCCTAGCGGAGCCTTTCAGTACTTC; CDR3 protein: CASSQLPSGAFQYF
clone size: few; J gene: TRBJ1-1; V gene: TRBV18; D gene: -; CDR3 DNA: TGTGCCAGCTCACCGCAGGGCACTGAAGCTTTCTTT; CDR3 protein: CASSPQGTEAFF
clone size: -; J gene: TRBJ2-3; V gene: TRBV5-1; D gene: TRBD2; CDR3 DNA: TGCGCCAGCAGTAGAAGCGGGAGTTTGGCAGATACGCAGTATTTT; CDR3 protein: CASSRSGSLADTQYF
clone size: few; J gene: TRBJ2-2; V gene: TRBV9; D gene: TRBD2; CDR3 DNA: TGTGCCAGCAGCGTAGAAGGCGGGAGAATCGGTGTGCTGTTTTTT; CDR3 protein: CASSVEGGRIGVLFF
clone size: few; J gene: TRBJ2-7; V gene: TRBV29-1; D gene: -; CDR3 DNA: TGCAGCGTTAAGGCAGGGTTCTCCGACGAGCAGTACTTC; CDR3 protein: CSVKAGFSDEQYF
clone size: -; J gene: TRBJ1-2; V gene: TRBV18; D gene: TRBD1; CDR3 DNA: TGTGCCAGCTCACAAGGACAGGGGTCCTATGGCTACACCTTC; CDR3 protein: CASSQGQGSYGYTF